The 9 T cell receptor beta chains below were found in one sample sequenced in a study of blood T cell repertoires in COVID-19. The protocol was immunoSEQ multiplex PCR, while the TCRdb copy is restricted to in-frame clones and leaves out a portion. The sample contains 270,000 or so clones, 85% to 90% of which appear only once. Sequencing was carried out using peripheral blood. These receptors were obtained from a woman aged 25 to 45 with COVID-19, enrolled during active disease.

The J gene is TRBJ2-7, the V gene TRBV11-2, with TRBD1 identical over 9 bases. Germline CDR1 reads SGHAT; CDR2 reads FQNNGV. The V gene end was trimmed by 4 bases and the J gene end by 3 bases; junction bases not matched to a gene: 7. This CDR3 is 15 amino acids long. Here the CDR3 reads CASSSSTGGNYEQYF. CDR3 coding DNA: TGTGCCAGCAGCTCGTCGACAGGGGGAAACTACGAGCAGTACTTC.

The chain employs TRBV6-5 and TRBJ2-5; 7 bases agree with TRBD1. In germline, CDR1 is MNHEY, CDR2 SVGAGI. CDR3 length: 14 amino acids. V dropped 5 bases and J dropped 1; count of bases not matched to a gene: 4. The CDR3, as DNA: TGTGCCAGCAGTCCTAGGGACAGCCAAGAGACCCAGTACTTC. Its protein product is CASSPRDSQETQYF.

This chain joins TRBV6-5 and TRBJ1-3, with D perhaps TRBD1 (6 bases). V lost 5 bases to trimming and J lost 1 base, with 12 bases between them. Germline CDR1 reads MNHEY; CDR2 reads SVGAGI. The CDR3 consists of 15 residues. CDR3 protein: CASSLRQVSGNTIYF. The DNA of the CDR3 is TGTGCCAGCAGTCTTCGACAGGTATCTGGAAACACCATATATTTT.

This rearrangement joins TRBV6-5 to TRBJ2-3; tentative D call: TRBD1 (6 bases). The CDR3 runs to 12 residues. Between the trimmed V and J ends, which lost 5 bases and 6 bases, there was a span of 9 bases. Germline loops: CDR1 MNHEY, CDR2 SVGAGI. CDR3 amino acids: CASSQDSDTQYF. The CDR3 region has the DNA TGTGCCAGCAGTCAGGACAGCGATACGCAGTATTTT.

The chain uses TRBV3-1 (or the pseudogene TRBV3-2) and TRBJ1-2; possible D gene TRBD1, 6 bases. The CDR3 has 14 amino acids. Trimming pared 1 base from V and 5 bases from J, leaving 11 bases between. Germline CDR1 LGHDT, CDR2 YNNKEL (reference sequence). DNA for the CDR3: TGTGCCAGCAGCCAAGCCCCGAGGGGGTATGGCTACACCTTC. Amino acid sequence: CASSQAPRGYGYTF.

J is TRBJ2-3 and V is TRBV5-1; 8 positions match TRBD2. The ends lost 0 bases at V and 2 bases at J; junction bases unmatched: 5. Germline V gene lookup returns CDR1 SGHRS and CDR2 YFSETQ. The CDR3 covers 16 residues. CDR3 bases: TGCGCCAGCAGCTTGGTTAGCGGGGCCGACACAGATACGCAGTATTTT. This encodes CASSLVSGADTDTQYF.

The chain combines TRBV24-1 with TRBJ2-7, with 8 bases identical to TRBD1. After removal of 8 bases from V and 7 bases from J, the junction contained 15 bases not matched to a gene. The CDR3 runs 15 residues. Per germline, CDR1 KGHDR and CDR2 SFDVKD. This CDR3 is CATNLPGQVKQEQYF. CDR3 nucleotide sequence: TGTGCCACCAACCTCCCGGGACAGGTAAAGCAAGAGCAGTACTTC.

CDR3 region: CASSLMRTSGGHDTQYF. CDR3 DNA sequence: TGTGCCAGCAGCTTAATGAGGACTAGCGGGGGCCATGATACGCAGTATTTT. The chain uses TRBV7-9 and TRBJ2-3; 13 bases fit TRBD2. CDR1 is SEHNR and CDR2 is FQNEAQ in the germline V gene (reference sequence). V shed 2 bases and J 6 bases; nucleotides not matched to a gene: 8. The CDR3 spans 17 residues.

This clone was found a few times. V is TRBV11-3 and J is TRBJ1-6; 11 positions match TRBD1. This CDR3 spans 14 amino acids. J lost 9 bases, V lost 5 bases, and 3 bases had no gene match. CDR1 and CDR2 (germline): SGHNT, YENEEA. The CDR3 DNA reads TGTGCCAGCAGCGACGGGACAGGGGGTTCACCCCTCCACTTT. Amino acid sequence: CASSDGTGGSPLHF.